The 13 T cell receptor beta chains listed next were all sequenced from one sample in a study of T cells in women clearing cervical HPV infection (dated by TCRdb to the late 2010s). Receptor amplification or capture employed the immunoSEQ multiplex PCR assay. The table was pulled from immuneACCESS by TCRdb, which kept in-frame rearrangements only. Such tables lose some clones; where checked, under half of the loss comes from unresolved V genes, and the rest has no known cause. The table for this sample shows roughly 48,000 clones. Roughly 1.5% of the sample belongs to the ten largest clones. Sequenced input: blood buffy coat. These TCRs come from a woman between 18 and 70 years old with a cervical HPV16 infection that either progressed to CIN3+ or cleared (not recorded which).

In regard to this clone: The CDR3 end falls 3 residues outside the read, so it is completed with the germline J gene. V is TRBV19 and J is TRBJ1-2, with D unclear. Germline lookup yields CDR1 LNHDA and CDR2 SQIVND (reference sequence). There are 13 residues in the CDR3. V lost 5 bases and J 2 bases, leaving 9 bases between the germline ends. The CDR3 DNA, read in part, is TGTGCCAGTAGTTGGGCAGAAAACTATGGC. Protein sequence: CASSWAENYG. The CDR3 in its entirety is CASSWAENYGYTF.

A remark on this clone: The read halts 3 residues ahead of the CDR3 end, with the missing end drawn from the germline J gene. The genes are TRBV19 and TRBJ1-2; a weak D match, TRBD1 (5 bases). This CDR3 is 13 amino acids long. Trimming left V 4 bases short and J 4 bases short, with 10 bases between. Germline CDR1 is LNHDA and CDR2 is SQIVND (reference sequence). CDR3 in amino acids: CASSTTETYGYTF. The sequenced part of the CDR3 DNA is TGTGCCAGTAGTACGACAGAGACCTATGGC.

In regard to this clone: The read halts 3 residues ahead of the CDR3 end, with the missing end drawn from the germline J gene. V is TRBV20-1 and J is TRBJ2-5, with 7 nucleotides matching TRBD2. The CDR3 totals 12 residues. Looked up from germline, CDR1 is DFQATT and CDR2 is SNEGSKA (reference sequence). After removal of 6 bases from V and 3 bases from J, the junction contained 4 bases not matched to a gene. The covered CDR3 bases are TGCAGTGCCCCGGGACTAAAAGAGACC. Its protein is CSAPGLKET. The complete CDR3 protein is CSAPGLKETQYF.

CDR3 bases read: TGCAGTGCTAGACTGACAGTGAGCACTGAA. Its protein is CSARLTVSTE. The complete CDR3 protein is CSARLTVSTEAFF. This sequence joins TRBV20-1 and TRBJ1-1; tentatively, D is TRBD1 (5 bases). The read terminates 3 residues before the CDR3 end, so the remaining end is supplied by the germline J gene. The CDR3 spans 13 residues. V lost 2 bases, J lost 4 bases, and 11 bases lay in between. CDR1 and CDR2 (germline): DFQATT, SNEGSKA (reference sequence).

The CDR3 is CASSVAEGYEQYF. The covered CDR3 bases are TGTGCCAGCAGCGTAGCTGAGGGGTACGAG. The J gene is TRBJ2-7, the V gene TRBV9, with D possibly called TRBD1 or TRBD2 (5 bases each). The missing CDR3 end, 3 residues past where the read stops, is filled in from the germline J gene. CDR3 size: 13 residues. Germline V gene lookup returns CDR1 SGDLS and CDR2 YYNGEE. Trimming removed 0 bases from V and 4 bases from J, with 8 bases in between. Based on the CDR3 plus reference TRBV9 and TRBJ2-7, the full variable domain is DSGVTQTPKHLITATGQRVTLRCSPRSGDLSVYWYQQSLDQGLQFLIQYYNGEERAKGNILERFSAQQFPDLHSELNLSSLELGDSALYFCASSVAEGYEQYFGPGTRLTVT.

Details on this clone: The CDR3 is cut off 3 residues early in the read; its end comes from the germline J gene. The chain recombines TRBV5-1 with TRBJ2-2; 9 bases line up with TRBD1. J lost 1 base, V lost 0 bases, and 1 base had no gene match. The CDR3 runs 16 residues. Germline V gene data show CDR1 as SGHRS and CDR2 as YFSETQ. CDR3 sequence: CASSLGGQGNTGELFF. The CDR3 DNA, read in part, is TGCGCCAGCAGCTTGGGGGGACAGGGGAACACCGGGGAG. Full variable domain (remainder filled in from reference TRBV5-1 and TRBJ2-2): KAGVTQTPRYLIKTRGQQVTLSCSPISGHRSVSWYQQTPGQGLQFLFEYFSETQRNKGNFPGRFSGRQFSNSRSEMNVSTLELGDSALYLCASSLGGQGNTGELFFGEGSRLTVL.

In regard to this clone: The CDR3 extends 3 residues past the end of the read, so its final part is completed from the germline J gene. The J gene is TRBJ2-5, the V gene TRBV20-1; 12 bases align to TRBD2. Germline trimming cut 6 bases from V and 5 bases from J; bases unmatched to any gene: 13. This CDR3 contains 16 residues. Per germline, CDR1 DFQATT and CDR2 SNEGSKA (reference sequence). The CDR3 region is CSAHPPSGGAEETQYF. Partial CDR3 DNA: TGCAGTGCCCACCCCCCTAGCGGGGGGGCCGAGGAGACC.

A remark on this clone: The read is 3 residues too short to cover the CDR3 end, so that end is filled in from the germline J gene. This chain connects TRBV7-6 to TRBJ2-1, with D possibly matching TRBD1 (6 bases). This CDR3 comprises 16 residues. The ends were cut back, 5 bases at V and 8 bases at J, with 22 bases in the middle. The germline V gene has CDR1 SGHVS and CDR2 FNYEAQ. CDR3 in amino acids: CASSPRRQASNDEQFF. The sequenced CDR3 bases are TGTGCCAGCAGCCCCCGGAGACAGGCGTCTAATGATGAG.

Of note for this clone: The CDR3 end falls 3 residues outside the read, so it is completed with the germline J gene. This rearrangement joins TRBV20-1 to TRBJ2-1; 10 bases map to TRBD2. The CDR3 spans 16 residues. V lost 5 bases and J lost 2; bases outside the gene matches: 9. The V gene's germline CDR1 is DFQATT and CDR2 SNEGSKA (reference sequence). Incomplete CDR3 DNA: TGCAGTGCTCCCGACCGCGGGACTAGCGCCTACAATGAG. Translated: CSAPDRGTSAYNE. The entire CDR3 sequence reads CSAPDRGTSAYNEQFF.

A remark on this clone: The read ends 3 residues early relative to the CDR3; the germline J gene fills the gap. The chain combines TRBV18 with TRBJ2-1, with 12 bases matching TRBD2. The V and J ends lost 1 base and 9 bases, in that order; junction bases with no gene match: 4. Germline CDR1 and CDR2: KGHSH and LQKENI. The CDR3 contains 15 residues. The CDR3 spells CASSPLTSGGSEQFF. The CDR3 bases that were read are TGTGCCAGCTCACCACTGACTAGCGGGGGAAGTGAG.

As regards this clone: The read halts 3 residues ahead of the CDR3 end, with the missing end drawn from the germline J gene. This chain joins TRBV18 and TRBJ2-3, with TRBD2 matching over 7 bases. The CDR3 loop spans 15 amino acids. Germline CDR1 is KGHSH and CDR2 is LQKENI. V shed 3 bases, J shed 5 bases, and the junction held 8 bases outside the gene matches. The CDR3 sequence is CASSPVGGRGDTQYF. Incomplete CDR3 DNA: TGTGCCAGCTCACCGGTCGGGGGGAGAGGAGATACG.

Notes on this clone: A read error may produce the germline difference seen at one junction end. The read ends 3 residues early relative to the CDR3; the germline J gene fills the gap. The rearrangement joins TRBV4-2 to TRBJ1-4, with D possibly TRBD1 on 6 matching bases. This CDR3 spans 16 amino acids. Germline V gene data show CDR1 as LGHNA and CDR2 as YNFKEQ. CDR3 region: CASSLDRGNRAGRLFF. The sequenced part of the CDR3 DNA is TGCGCCAGCAGCCTTGACCGCGGAAACAGGGCAGGTCGA.

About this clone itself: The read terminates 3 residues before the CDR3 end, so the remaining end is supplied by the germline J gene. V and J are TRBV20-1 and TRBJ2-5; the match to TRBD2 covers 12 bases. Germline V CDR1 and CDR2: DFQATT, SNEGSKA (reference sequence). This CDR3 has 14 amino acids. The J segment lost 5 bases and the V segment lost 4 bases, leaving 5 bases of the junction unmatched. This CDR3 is CSAITLAGGETQYF. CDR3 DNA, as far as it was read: TGCAGTGCTATTACCCTAGCGGGGGGGGAGACC.